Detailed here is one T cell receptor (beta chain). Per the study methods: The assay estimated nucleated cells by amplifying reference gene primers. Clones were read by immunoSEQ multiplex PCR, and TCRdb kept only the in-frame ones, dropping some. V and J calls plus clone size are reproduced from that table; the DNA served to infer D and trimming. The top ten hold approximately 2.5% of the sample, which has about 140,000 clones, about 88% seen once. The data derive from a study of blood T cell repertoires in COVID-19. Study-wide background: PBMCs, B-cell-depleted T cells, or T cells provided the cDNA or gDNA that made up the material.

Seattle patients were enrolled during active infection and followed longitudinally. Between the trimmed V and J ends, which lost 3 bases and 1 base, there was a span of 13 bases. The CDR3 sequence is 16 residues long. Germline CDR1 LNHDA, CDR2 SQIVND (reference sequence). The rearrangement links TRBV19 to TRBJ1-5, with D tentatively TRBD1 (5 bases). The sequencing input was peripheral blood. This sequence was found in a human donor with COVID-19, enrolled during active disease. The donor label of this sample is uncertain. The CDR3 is CASSILFRGSNQPQHF. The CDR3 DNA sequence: TGTGCCAGTAGTATTCTCTTCCGGGGGAGCAATCAGCCCCAGCATTTT.